This T cell receptor beta chain was identified during a study of blood T cells in healthy people across ages. Study background: Through template switching, about one barcoded beta molecule was captured per two T cells, as measured in model experiments.

Sample-barcoded 5' priming and a J-beta primer mix drove a second PCR of roughly 6 to 12 cycles. TCRdb itself ran the 5' RACE reads through MiXCR, one entry per CDR3 protein. The profile shows around 800,000 distinct CDR3 sequences, 35% to 50% of them singletons. The CDR3 covers 14 residues. The V gene's germline CDR1 is MNHEY and CDR2 SMNVEV (reference sequence). This receptor was taken from an elderly man in good health. The sample taken for sequencing was blood. The chain has TRBV27 and TRBJ2-5; the D gene could be TRBD1 or TRBD2 (5 bases each). The tail of the sequence fits TRBJ2-7 better, so the J call may be wrong. CDR3 protein: CASSPTRDPGEQYF. Written as DNA, the CDR3 is TGTGCCAGCAGTCCAACCCGGGACCCTGGCGAGCAGTACTTC.